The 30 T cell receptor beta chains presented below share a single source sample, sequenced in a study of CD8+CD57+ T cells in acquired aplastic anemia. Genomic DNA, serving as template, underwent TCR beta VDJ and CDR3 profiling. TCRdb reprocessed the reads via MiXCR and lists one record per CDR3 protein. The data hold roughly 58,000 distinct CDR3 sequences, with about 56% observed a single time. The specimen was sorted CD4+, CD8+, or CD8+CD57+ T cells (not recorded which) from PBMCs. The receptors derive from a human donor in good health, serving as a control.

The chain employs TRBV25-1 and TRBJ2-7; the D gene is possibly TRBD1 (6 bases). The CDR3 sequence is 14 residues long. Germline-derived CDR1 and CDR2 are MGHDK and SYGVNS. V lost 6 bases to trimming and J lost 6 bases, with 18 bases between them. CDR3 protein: CASRETGTIGEQYF. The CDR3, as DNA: TGTGCCAGCAGAGAAACAGGGACAATCGGCGAGCAGTACTTC.

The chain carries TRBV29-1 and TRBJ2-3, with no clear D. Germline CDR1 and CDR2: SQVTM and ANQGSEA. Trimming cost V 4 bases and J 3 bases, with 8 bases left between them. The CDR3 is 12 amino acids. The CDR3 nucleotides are TGCAGCGTTGCTGACCAGACAGATACGCAGTATTTT. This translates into CSVADQTDTQYF.

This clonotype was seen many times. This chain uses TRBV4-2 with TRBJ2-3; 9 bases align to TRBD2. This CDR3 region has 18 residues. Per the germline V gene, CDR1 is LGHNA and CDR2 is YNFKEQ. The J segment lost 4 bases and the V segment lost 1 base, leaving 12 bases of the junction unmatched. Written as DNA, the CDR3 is TGTGCCAGCAGCCAAGTAGGTGGTAGCGGGAGTATATCAGATACGCAGTATTTT. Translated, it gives CASSQVGGSGSISDTQYF.

The CDR3 sequence is CASSSGSQGYEQYF. The CDR3 nucleotides are TGTGCCAGCAGCAGCGGGAGCCAAGGCTACGAGCAGTACTTC. The chain employs TRBV12-3 or TRBV12-4 and TRBJ2-7, with 8 bases matching TRBD2. This CDR3 region has 14 residues. The V and J ends lost 6 bases and 3 bases, in that order; junction bases with no gene match: 7.

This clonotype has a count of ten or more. The CDR3 spells CASSLILAGDEQFF. DNA of the CDR3: TGCGCCAGCAGCTTGATTTTAGCGGGAGATGAGCAGTTCTTC. The chain has TRBV5-1 and TRBJ2-1; 9 positions match TRBD2. V shed 1 base and J 8 bases; nucleotides not matched to a gene: 4. Germline V gives CDR1 SGHRS, CDR2 YFSETQ. The CDR3 runs to 14 residues.

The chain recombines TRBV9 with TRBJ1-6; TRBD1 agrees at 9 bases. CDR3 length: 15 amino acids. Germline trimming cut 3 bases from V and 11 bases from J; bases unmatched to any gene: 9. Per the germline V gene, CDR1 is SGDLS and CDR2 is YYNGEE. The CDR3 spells CASSDKQTGGTPLHF. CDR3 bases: TGTGCCAGCAGCGACAAGCAGACAGGGGGTACACCCCTCCACTTT.

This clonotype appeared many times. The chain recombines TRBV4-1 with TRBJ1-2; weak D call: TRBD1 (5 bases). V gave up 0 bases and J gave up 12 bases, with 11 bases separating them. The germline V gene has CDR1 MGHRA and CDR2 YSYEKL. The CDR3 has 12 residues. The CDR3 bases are TGCGCCAGCAGCCAAGATCATGGGACGCACACCTTC. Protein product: CASSQDHGTHTF.

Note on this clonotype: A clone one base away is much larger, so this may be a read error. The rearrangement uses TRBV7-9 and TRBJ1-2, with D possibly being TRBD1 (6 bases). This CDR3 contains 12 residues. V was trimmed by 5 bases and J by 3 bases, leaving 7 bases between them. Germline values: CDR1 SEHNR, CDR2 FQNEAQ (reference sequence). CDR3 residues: CASSRQDYGYTF. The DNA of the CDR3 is TGTGCCAGCAGCCGACAGGACTATGGCTACACCTTC.

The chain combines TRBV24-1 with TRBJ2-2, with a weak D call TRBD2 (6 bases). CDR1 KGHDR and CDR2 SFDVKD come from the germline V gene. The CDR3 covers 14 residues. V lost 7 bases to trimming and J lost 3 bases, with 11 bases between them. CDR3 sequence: CATRSSEDTGELFF. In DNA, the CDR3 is TGTGCCACCAGGTCTAGCGAGGACACCGGGGAGCTGTTTTTT.

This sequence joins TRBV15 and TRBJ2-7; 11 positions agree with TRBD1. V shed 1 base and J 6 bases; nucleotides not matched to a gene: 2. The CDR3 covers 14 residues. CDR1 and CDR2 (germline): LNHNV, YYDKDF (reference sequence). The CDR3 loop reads CATSRAGTGGEQYF. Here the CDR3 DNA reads TGTGCCACCAGCAGAGCCGGGACAGGGGGCGAGCAGTACTTC.

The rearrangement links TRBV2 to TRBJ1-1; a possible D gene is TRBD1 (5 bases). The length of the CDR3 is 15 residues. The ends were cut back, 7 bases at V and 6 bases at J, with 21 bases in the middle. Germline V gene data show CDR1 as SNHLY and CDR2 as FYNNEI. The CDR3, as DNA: TGTGCCAGCACCCTGGGACCGGCGGGTTTCGCTGAAGCTTTCTTT. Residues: CASTLGPAGFAEAFF.

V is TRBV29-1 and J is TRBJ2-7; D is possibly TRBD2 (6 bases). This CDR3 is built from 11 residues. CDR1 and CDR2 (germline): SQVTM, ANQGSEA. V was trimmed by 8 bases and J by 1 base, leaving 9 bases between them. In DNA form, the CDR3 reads TGCAGCTTTGGGAGGTCCTACGAGCAGTACTTC. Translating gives CSFGRSYEQYF.

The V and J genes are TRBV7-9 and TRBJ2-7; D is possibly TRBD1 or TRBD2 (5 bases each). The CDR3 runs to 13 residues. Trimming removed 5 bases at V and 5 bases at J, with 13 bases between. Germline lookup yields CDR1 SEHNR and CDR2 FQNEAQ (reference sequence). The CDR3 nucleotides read TGTGCCAGCAGCCCCCGGGGCAGGGACGAGCAGTACTTC. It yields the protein CASSPRGRDEQYF. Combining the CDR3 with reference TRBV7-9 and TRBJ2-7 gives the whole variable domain DTGVSQNPRHKITKRGQNVTFRCDPISEHNRLYWYRQTLGQGPEFLTYFQNEAQLEKSRLLSDRFSAERPKGSFSTLEIQRTEQGDSAMYLCASSPRGRDEQYFGPGTRLTVT.

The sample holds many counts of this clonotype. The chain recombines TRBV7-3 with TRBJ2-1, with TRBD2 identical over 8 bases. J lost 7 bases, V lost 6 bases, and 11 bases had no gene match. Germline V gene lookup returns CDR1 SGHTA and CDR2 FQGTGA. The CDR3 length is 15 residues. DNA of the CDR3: TGTGCCAGCAGTTTGAGCGGGGGAACCTTTAATGAGCAGTTCTTC. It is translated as CASSLSGGTFNEQFF.

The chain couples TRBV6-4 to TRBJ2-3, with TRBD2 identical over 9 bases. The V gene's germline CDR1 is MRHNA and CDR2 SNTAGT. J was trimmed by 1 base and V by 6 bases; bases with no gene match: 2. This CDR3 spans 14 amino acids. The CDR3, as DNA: TGTGCCAGCAGCTCTAGCGGGGGCACAGATACGCAGTATTTT. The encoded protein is CASSSSGGTDTQYF.

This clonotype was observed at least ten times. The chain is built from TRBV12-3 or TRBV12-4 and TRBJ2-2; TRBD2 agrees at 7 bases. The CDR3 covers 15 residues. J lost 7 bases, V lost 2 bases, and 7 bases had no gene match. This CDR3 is CASSLRREPGGELFF. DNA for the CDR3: TGTGCCAGCAGTTTAAGGCGGGAGCCCGGCGGGGAGCTGTTTTTT.

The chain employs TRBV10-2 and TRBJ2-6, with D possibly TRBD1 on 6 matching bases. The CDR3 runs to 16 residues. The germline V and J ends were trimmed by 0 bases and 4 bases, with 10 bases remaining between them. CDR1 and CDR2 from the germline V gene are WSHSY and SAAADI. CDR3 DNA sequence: TGCGCCAGCAGTGAGTCGTGGGGGCTCGGGGCCAACGTCCTGACTTTC. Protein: CASSESWGLGANVLTF.

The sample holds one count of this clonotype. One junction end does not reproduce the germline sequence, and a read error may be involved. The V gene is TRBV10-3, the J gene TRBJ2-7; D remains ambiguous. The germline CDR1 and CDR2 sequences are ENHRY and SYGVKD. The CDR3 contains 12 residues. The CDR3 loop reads CASSLEAYEQYF. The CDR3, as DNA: TGTGCCAGCAGTTTAGAGGCTTACGAGCAGTACTTC.

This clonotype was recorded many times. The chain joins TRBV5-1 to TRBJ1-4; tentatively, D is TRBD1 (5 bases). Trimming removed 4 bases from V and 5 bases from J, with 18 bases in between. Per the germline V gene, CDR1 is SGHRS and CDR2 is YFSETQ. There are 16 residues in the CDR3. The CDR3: CASSPGFAGLNEKLFF. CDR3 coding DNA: TGCGCCAGCAGCCCAGGGTTTGCAGGGTTAAATGAAAAACTGTTTTTT.

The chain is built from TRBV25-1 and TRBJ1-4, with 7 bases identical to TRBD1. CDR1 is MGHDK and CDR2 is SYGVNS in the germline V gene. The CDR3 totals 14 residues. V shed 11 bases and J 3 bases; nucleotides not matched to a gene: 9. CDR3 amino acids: CARSQGDSNEKLFF. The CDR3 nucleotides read TGTGCCCGGTCTCAGGGGGACTCTAATGAAAAACTGTTTTTT.

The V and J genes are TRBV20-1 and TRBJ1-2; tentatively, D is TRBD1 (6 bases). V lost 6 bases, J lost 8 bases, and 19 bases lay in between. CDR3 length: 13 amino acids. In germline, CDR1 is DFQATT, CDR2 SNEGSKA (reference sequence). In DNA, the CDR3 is TGCAGTGCCGAAGAGGGGACAAACGGAGGCTACACCTTC. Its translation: CSAEEGTNGGYTF.

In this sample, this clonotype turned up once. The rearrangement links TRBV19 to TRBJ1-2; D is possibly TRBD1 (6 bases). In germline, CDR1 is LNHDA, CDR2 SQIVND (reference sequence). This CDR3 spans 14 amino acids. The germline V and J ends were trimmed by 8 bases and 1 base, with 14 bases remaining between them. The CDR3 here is CASEGQQINYGYTF. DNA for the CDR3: TGTGCCAGTGAAGGACAGCAAATTAACTATGGCTACACCTTC.

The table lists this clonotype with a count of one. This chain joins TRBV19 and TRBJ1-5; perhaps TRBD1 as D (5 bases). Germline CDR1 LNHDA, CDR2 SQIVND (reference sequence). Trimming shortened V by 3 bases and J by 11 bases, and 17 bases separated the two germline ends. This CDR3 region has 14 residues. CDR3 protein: CASSMGDGNDAQHF. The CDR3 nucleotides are TGTGCCAGTAGTATGGGGGATGGGAATGACGCCCAGCATTTT.

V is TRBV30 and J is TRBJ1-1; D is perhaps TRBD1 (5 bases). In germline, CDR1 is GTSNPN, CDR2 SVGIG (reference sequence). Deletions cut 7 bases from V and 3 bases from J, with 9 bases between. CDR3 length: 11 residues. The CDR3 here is CALQVDTEAFF. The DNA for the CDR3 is TGTGCCTTACAGGTTGACACTGAAGCTTTCTTT.

The CDR3 DNA sequence: TGTGCCACCAGCGGCACAGGCACTGAAAAACTGTTTTTT. It codes for CATSGTGTEKLFF. V and J are TRBV15 and TRBJ1-4, with TRBD1 as a possible D gene (5 bases). CDR1 and CDR2 from the germline V gene are LNHNV and YYDKDF (reference sequence). The CDR3 has 13 residues. The ends were cut back, 5 bases at V and 7 bases at J, with 11 bases in the middle.

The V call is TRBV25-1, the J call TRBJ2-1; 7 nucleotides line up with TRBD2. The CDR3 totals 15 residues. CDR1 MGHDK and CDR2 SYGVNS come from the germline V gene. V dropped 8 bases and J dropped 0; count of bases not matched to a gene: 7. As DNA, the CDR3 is TGTGCCAGCGGGGGGGGGGGTAACTCCTACAATGAGCAGTTCTTC. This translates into CASGGGGNSYNEQFF. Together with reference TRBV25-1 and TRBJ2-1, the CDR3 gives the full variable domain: EADIYQTPRYLVIGTGKKITLECSQTMGHDKMYWYQQDPGMELHLIHYSYGVNSTEKGDLSSESTVSRIRTEHFPLTLESARPSHTSQYLCASGGGGNSYNEQFFGPGTRLTVL.

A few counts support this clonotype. Here the CDR3 reads CATSDGHFYGYTF. The CDR3 coding sequence is TGTGCCACCAGTGATGGACATTTCTATGGCTACACCTTC. V is TRBV24-1 and J is TRBJ1-2; a weak D match, TRBD1 (5 bases). The CDR3 contains 13 residues. Germline CDR1 and CDR2: KGHDR and SFDVKD. Trimming removed 3 bases from V and 4 bases from J, with 8 bases in between.

CDR3: CAIGGWSNQPQHF. DNA for the CDR3: TGTGCCATCGGTGGTTGGAGCAATCAGCCCCAGCATTTT. The chain couples TRBV10-3 to TRBJ1-5; no clear D gene. Germline CDR1 and CDR2: ENHRY and SYGVKD. The CDR3 is 13 amino acids. The V gene lost 8 bases and the J gene lost 1 base, with 9 bases spanning the gap.

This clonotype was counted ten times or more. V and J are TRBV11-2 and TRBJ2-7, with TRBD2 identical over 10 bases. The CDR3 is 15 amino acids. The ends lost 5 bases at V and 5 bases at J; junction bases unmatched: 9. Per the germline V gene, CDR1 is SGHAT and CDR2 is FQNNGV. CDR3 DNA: TGTGCCAGCAGCCTCAATAGCGGGAGGCTGAACGAGCAGTACTTC. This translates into CASSLNSGRLNEQYF.

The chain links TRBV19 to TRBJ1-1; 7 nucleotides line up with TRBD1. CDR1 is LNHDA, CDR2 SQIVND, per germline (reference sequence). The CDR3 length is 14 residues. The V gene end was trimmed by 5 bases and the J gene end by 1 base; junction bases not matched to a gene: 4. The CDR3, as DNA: TGTGCCAGTAGTTTTAGACAGGGGAACACTGAAGCTTTCTTT. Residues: CASSFRQGNTEAFF.